The T cell receptor (beta chain) under discussion was sequenced for a study of blood T cell repertoires in COVID-19. The overall study: Nucleic acid was either cDNA or gDNA, and it came from T cells, B-cell-depleted T cells, or PBMCs.

In this sample, this clone turned up once. Here immunoSEQ multiplex PCR was the method, and the copy in TCRdb shows in-frame clones only, minus some. Here the sample spans 150,000 to 200,000 clones, around 89% being singletons. V shed 6 bases, J shed 2 bases, and the junction held 5 bases outside the gene matches. CDR3 length: 15 amino acids. Germline CDR1 is MNHEY and CDR2 is SVGAGI. The origin of this receptor is a human donor in a cohort sampled during active COVID-19. The sample consisted of peripheral blood. The chain combines TRBV6-5 with TRBJ1-3; 9 nucleotides match TRBD1. CDR3 protein: CASRPGTGPGNTIYF. CDR3 sequence (DNA): TGTGCCAGCAGGCCAGGGACAGGGCCTGGAAACACCATATATTTT.